The 5 T cell receptor beta chains below come from one sample, sequenced in a study of spatial heterogeneity in lung cancer. From the 5' RACE reads, TCRdb called clonotypes with MiXCR, one entry per CDR3 protein. The sample has 35,000 to 55,000 distinct CDR3 sequences; approximately 15% are singletons. The time point is: sample taken at primary tumor resection. The input for sequencing was PBMCs, taken at surgery. Receptors were obtained from a male donor with early-stage non-small cell lung cancer.

The table lists this clonotype with a few counts. V and J are TRBV18 and TRBJ2-7; D may be TRBD2 (5 bases). CDR1 is KGHSH and CDR2 is LQKENI in the germline V gene. Trimming removed 3 bases from V and 7 bases from J, with 19 bases in between. The length of the CDR3 is 15 residues. The CDR3 DNA reads as TGTGCCAGCTCACCGCCTAGCAAAGGCTATGATGAGCAGTACTTC. It is translated as CASSPPSKGYDEQYF.

The sample holds many counts of this clonotype. The rearrangement links TRBV5-1 to TRBJ2-5, with TRBD1 identical over 9 bases. There are 15 residues in the CDR3. Unmatched junction bases numbered 6, after V lost 3 bases and J lost 3 bases. Germline loops: CDR1 SGHRS, CDR2 YFSETQ. Here the CDR3 DNA reads TGCGCCAGCAGCTCGTTGGGACAGGGAAAAGAGACCCAGTACTTC. Translated, it gives CASSSLGQGKETQYF.

This clonotype has a handful of counts. The chain is built from TRBV20-1 and TRBJ1-6; TRBD1 aligns across 7 bases. There are 15 residues in the CDR3. Germline-derived CDR1 and CDR2 are DFQATT and SNEGSKA (reference sequence). After removal of 3 bases from V and 8 bases from J, the junction contained 10 bases not matched to a gene. This chain's CDR3 is CSARVTGAPDSPLHF. CDR3 nucleotides: TGCAGTGCTAGGGTAACAGGGGCCCCGGATTCACCCCTCCACTTT.

This clonotype appeared many times. The CDR3 sequence is CASSLAPGFYEQYF. The CDR3 region has the DNA TGTGCCAGCAGCTTAGCGCCCGGCTTCTACGAGCAGTACTTC. The chain joins TRBV7-6 to TRBJ2-7; no reliable D call. CDR3 size: 14 residues. The germline V gene has CDR1 SGHVS and CDR2 FNYEAQ. Trimming pared 0 bases from V and 3 bases from J, leaving 9 bases between.

This clonotype showed up many times. The gene calls are TRBV10-3 and TRBJ2-3; 9 bases line up with TRBD2. Germline V CDR1 and CDR2: ENHRY, SYGVKD. The CDR3 is 15 amino acids. V shed 6 bases and J 2 bases; nucleotides not matched to a gene: 6. The CDR3 DNA reads as TGTGCCATCAGAGGAAGCGGGGGGATCACAGATACGCAGTATTTT. Encoded protein: CAIRGSGGITDTQYF.